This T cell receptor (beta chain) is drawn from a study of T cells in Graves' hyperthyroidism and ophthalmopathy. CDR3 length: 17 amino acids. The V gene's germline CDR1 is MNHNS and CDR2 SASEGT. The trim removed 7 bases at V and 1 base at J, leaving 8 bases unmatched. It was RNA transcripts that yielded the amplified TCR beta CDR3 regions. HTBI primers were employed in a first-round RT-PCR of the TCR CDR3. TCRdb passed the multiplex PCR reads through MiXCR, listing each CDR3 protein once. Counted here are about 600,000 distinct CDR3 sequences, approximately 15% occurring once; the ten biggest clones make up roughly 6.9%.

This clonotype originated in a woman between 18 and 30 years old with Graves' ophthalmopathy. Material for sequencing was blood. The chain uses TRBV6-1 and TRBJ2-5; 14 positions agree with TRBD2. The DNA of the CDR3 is TGTGCCAGCACCCCTGGACTAGCGGGAGGACCCCAAGAGACCCAGTACTTC. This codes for CASTPGLAGGPQETQYF.